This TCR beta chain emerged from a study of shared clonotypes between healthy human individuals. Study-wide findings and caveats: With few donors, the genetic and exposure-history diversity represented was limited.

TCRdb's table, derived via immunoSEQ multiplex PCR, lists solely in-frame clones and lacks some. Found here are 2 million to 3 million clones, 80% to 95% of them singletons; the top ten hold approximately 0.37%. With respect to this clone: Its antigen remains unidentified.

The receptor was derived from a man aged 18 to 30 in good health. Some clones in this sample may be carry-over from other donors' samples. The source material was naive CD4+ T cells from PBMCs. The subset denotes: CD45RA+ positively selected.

The CDR3 nucleotides are TGTGCCAGCAGTTACGGGGGGGGGCAGCCCCAGCATTTT. It translates to CASSYGGGQPQHF. The V and J genes are TRBV6-6 and TRBJ1-5; perhaps TRBD1 as D (5 bases). CDR3 size: 13 residues. Trimming took off 2 bases at V and 7 bases at J, with 9 bases between the two ends. Germline CDR1 and CDR2: MNHNY and SVGAGI (reference sequence).